The next 14 T cell receptor beta chains were all read from a single sample in a study of OX40 agonist ivuxolimab in advanced cancers. Sequencing used immunoSEQ multiplex PCR; TCRdb keeps in-frame clones, though not all of them. The sample includes around 86,000 clones, under 95% of them seen just once. The sample in question was CD4+ or CD8+ T cells sorted from blood, obtained in a trial of the OX40 agonist ivuxolimab. The receptors derive from an adult with an advanced solid tumor such as melanoma, head and neck, liver or kidney cancer.

In this sample, this clone turned up a few times. The V call is TRBV27, the J call TRBJ2-1; weak D call: TRBD1 (6 bases). This CDR3 region has 15 residues. Per the germline V gene, CDR1 is MNHEY and CDR2 is SMNVEV (reference sequence). V gave up 9 bases and J gave up 2 bases, with 17 bases separating them. The DNA for the CDR3 is TGTGCCAGTAACAGGGTAGTAGGGACCTACAATGAGCAGTTCTTC. It specifies CASNRVVGTYNEQFF.

V and J are TRBV5-4 and TRBJ1-6, with a tentative D call TRBD1 (5 bases). V lost 0 bases and J lost 0, with 13 bases in between. Germline V gene data show CDR1 as SGHNT and CDR2 as YYREEE (reference sequence). This CDR3 is built from 18 residues. The CDR3 here is CASSLGSGHSSYNSPLHF. The DNA of the CDR3 is TGTGCCAGCAGCTTGGGGTCCGGACACAGCTCCTATAATTCACCCCTCCACTTT.

The rearrangement joins TRBV19 to TRBJ1-1; D is undetermined. V lost 4 bases to trimming and J lost 3 bases, with 3 bases between them. The CDR3 spans 11 residues. CDR1 is LNHDA, CDR2 SQIVND, per germline (reference sequence). CDR3 bases: TGTGCCAGTAGTACCTACACTGAAGCTTTCTTT. Translation gives CASSTYTEAFF.

The chain combines TRBV19 with TRBJ2-7; 10 nucleotides agree with TRBD1. Losses at the gene ends were 9 bases for V and 2 bases for J; bases not matched to a gene: 7. CDR1 is LNHDA and CDR2 is SQIVND in the germline V gene (reference sequence). This CDR3 region has 14 residues. The CDR3 DNA follows: TGTGCCAGCCAGTCCGGGACAGGGGCCTACGAGCAGTACTTC. It is translated as CASQSGTGAYEQYF. The full variable domain, in which reference TRBV19 and TRBJ2-7 provide the parts outside the CDR3, is DGGITQSPKYLFRKEGQNVTLSCEQNLNHDAMYWYRQDPGQGLRLIYYSQIVNDFQKGDIAEGYSVSREKKESFPLTVTSAQKNPTAFYLCASQSGTGAYEQYFGPGTRLTVT.

This chain connects TRBV5-1 to TRBJ2-1, with 13 bases identical to TRBD2. Germline V gene data show CDR1 as SGHRS and CDR2 as YFSETQ. The CDR3 is made up of 17 amino acids. Losses at the gene ends were 4 bases for V and 2 bases for J; bases not matched to a gene: 6. CDR3 in DNA: TGCGCCAGCAGCCTTCGGACTAGCGGGGGACCCTACAATGAGCAGTTCTTC. Translated: CASSLRTSGGPYNEQFF.

The V gene is TRBV4-1, the J gene TRBJ2-7; D possibly corresponds to TRBD1 (6 bases). CDR1 and CDR2 (germline): MGHRA, YSYEKL. With 3 bases removed from V and 6 bases from J, the gap between germline ends came to 9 bases. CDR3 length: 12 amino acids. The CDR3 here is CASSQPGVEQYF. CDR3 nucleotides: TGCGCCAGCAGCCAGCCAGGGGTCGAGCAGTACTTC.

This rearrangement joins TRBV5-1 to TRBJ2-3; 12 nucleotides align to TRBD2. J lost 4 bases, V lost 4 bases, and 7 bases had no gene match. The germline CDR1 and CDR2 sequences are SGHRS and YFSETQ. This CDR3 comprises 16 residues. The CDR3 bases are TGCGCCAGCAGCAAGCTGACTAGCGGGAGAGCAGATACGCAGTATTTT. Translating gives CASSKLTSGRADTQYF.

The table lists this clone with a count of one. The chain has TRBV7-2 and TRBJ2-3, with TRBD2 as a possible D gene (5 bases). Germline CDR1 SGHTA, CDR2 FQGNSA. The CDR3 covers 13 residues. Trimming left V 0 bases short and J 5 bases short, with 6 bases between. In DNA form, the CDR3 reads TGTGCCAGCAGCTTAGCCGGGGTAGATACGCAGTATTTT. It translates to CASSLAGVDTQYF.

The chain employs TRBV7-9 and TRBJ2-3; possibly TRBD2 for D (7 bases). This CDR3 is 17 amino acids long. Germline-derived CDR1 and CDR2 are SEHNR and FQNEAQ (reference sequence). Between the trimmed V and J ends, which lost 1 base and 4 bases, there was a span of 18 bases. The CDR3 protein is CASSLEVGGGFADTQYF. In nucleotides, the CDR3 is TGTGCCAGCAGCTTAGAGGTGGGAGGGGGGTTCGCAGATACGCAGTATTTT.

The chain recombines TRBV7-3 with TRBJ2-1; D assignment may be TRBD1 or TRBD2 (5 bases each). Germline V CDR1 and CDR2: SGHTA, FQGTGA. The ends were cut back, 5 bases at V and 5 bases at J, with 19 bases in the middle. The CDR3 is made up of 16 amino acids. CDR3: CASSLNPGPINNEQFF. CDR3 sequence (DNA): TGTGCCAGCAGCCTCAACCCGGGACCGATCAACAATGAGCAGTTCTTC.

This chain connects TRBV7-6 to TRBJ2-1, with 11 nucleotides matching TRBD2. V lost 4 bases to trimming and J lost 3 bases; unmatched junction nucleotides: 8. The CDR3 is 17 amino acids. Germline V gives CDR1 SGHVS, CDR2 FNYEAQ. CDR3 sequence (DNA): TGTGCCAGCAGCTCCTCACTAGCGGGGGAATTCTACAATGAGCAGTTCTTC. This sequence encodes CASSSSLAGEFYNEQFF.

This chain connects TRBV23-1 to TRBJ2-7; tentative D call: TRBD1 (6 bases). TRBV23-1 is reported as an ORF; its role is uncertain. The CDR3 is 15 residues long. V dropped 6 bases and J dropped 6 bases, with 21 bases sitting between them. CDR3 nucleotides: TGCGCCAGCAGCCGCTACCACACAGGGTTCATCGAGCAGTACTTC. It specifies CASSRYHTGFIEQYF.

The chain uses TRBV7-9 and TRBJ2-7; D ambiguous. The CDR3 totals 14 residues. Trimming stripped 5 bases from V and 3 bases from J, with 14 bases between. Germline loops: CDR1 SEHNR, CDR2 FQNEAQ (reference sequence). CDR3: CASSREGWGYEQYF. The CDR3 region has the DNA TGTGCCAGCAGCCGAGAAGGGTGGGGCTACGAGCAGTACTTC.

This clone was observed once. The chain combines TRBV29-1 with TRBJ1-1; 8 bases match TRBD1. The CDR3 consists of 15 residues. Per the germline V gene, CDR1 is SQVTM and CDR2 is ANQGSEA. V lost 2 bases, J lost 6 bases, and 11 bases stayed unmatched. CDR3 sequence: CSVEPNRGKFAEAFF. CDR3 coding DNA: TGCAGCGTTGAACCGAACAGGGGGAAGTTCGCTGAAGCTTTCTTT.